This record looks at one T cell receptor (beta chain) sequence and its context. Its antigen is not known. This entry belongs to a study of T cells after yellow fever vaccination. Universal primer sites and UMIs were introduced during 5'RACE template-switching synthesis of TCR cDNA. Each CDR3 protein gets one entry after TCRdb re-called the 5' RACE reads with MiXCR. In the table there are around 120,000 distinct CDR3 sequences, roughly 15% of which are singletons. Findings and limits, study-wide: A secondary response was less intense yet reached its peak sooner, at day 5 versus 15. Post-booster repertoires contained most primary-vaccination clones again (roughly 97% CD4, 85% to 90% CD8). Clonotype sharing between CD4 and CD8 compartments was small.

The source of this sequence is a man aged 18 to 30 who received the YFV17D yellow fever vaccine. Sequencing used CD8+ T cells sorted from PBMCs, obtained 5 days after the yellow fever booster vaccination.

The CDR3 DNA sequence: TGCGCCAGCGCAAGAGCGCCCGGGGACACCATATATTTT. It yields the protein CASARAPGDTIYF. This sequence joins TRBV4-1 and TRBJ1-3; D is undetermined. The germline V gene has CDR1 MGHRA and CDR2 YSYEKL. There are 13 residues in the CDR3. The ends were cut back, 8 bases at V and 8 bases at J, with 16 bases in the middle.